Shown below are 22 T cell receptor beta chains from a single sample sequenced in a study of T cell responses to AZD1222 COVID-19 vaccine. This table comes from immunoSEQ multiplex PCR, and its TCRdb copy is limited to in-frame clones, with some not included. The sample contains roughly 70,000 clones, roughly 85% of which appear only once. The material sequenced was peripheral blood, taken 28 days after the second AZD1222 dose. These receptors were obtained from an adult who received the AZD1222 COVID-19 vaccine.

This sequence joins TRBV19 and TRBJ2-3, with 8 bases fitting TRBD1. The V gene end was trimmed by 1 base and the J gene end by 1 base; junction bases not matched to a gene: 7. Looked up from germline, CDR1 is LNHDA and CDR2 is SQIVND (reference sequence). The CDR3 totals 17 residues. The CDR3 region has the DNA TGTGCCAGTAGTATAGTTTGGACAGGGACCGGCACAGATACGCAGTATTTT. Amino acids: CASSIVWTGTGTDTQYF.

The chain is built from TRBV5-8 and TRBJ1-5; possibly TRBD1 for D (6 bases). Trimming cost V 1 base and J 0 bases, with 8 bases left between them. This CDR3 is 15 amino acids long. CDR1 and CDR2 (germline): SGHTS, YDEGEE. As DNA, the CDR3 is TGTGCCAGCAGCTTGTTCAGGGGTAGCAATCAGCCCCAGCATTTT. It specifies CASSLFRGSNQPQHF.

This chain connects TRBV3-1 (or the pseudogene TRBV3-2) to TRBJ2-7; no reliable D call. In germline, CDR1 is LGHDT, CDR2 YNNKEL (reference sequence). Trimming removed 8 bases at V and 6 bases at J, with 17 bases between. This CDR3 contains 13 residues. CDR3 DNA sequence: TGTGCCAGCGGCTCGACTGTCCCTCTCGAGCAGTACTTC. Translating it yields CASGSTVPLEQYF.

In this sample, this clone turned up once. The chain employs TRBV5-1 and TRBJ2-1, with D possibly being TRBD1 (6 bases). There are 13 residues in the CDR3. The germline V gene encodes CDR1 SGHRS and CDR2 YFSETQ. V was pared by 1 base and J by 10 bases, with 12 bases between. This CDR3 is CASSLTAGEEQFF. The CDR3 nucleotides are TGCGCCAGCAGCTTGACGGCAGGGGAGGAGCAGTTCTTC.

This chain uses TRBV4-1 with TRBJ1-5; D call uncertain. The germline CDR1 and CDR2 sequences are MGHRA and YSYEKL. The V end was cut by 0 bases, the J end by 2 bases, with 11 bases between. The CDR3 has 16 amino acids. CDR3 residues: CASSQDGGLGNQPQHF. Here the CDR3 DNA reads TGCGCCAGCAGCCAAGATGGAGGGTTAGGCAATCAGCCCCAGCATTTT.

This chain connects TRBV6-5 to TRBJ1-2, with D unresolved. Trimming stripped 4 bases from V and 0 bases from J, with 9 bases between. There are 14 residues in the CDR3. CDR1 is MNHEY, CDR2 SVGAGI, per germline. The CDR3: CASSSPAANYGYTF. Here the CDR3 DNA reads TGTGCCAGCAGTTCCCCAGCGGCTAACTATGGCTACACCTTC.

By its share, this clone is medium-sized. The rearrangement links TRBV6-6 to TRBJ2-4, with 9 bases aligning to TRBD2. J was trimmed by 6 bases and V by 2 bases; bases with no gene match: 2. CDR1 and CDR2 from the germline V gene are MNHNY and SVGAGI (reference sequence). This CDR3 region has 14 residues. This CDR3 is CASSYGREGNIQYF. CDR3 coding DNA: TGTGCCAGCAGTTACGGGCGGGAGGGAAACATTCAGTACTTC.

This chain joins TRBV6-2 or TRBV6-3 and TRBJ2-7, with D possibly being TRBD1 (5 bases). The CDR3 spans 13 residues. Trimming cost V 3 bases and J 5 bases, with 11 bases left between them. Germline V lookup: CDR1 MNHEY, CDR2 SVGEGT. This CDR3 is CASSYPGSDEQYF. The CDR3 DNA follows: TGTGCCAGCAGTTATCCAGGGTCAGACGAGCAGTACTTC.

The rearrangement links TRBV9 to TRBJ2-1; weak D call: TRBD1 (6 bases). With 0 bases removed from V and 10 bases from J, the gap between germline ends came to 11 bases. The CDR3 contains 13 residues. The germline V gene encodes CDR1 SGDLS and CDR2 YYNGEE. DNA of the CDR3: TGTGCCAGCAGCGTAGTGGGGACACCCGAGCAGTTCTTC. Encoded protein: CASSVVGTPEQFF.

The genes are TRBV10-3 and TRBJ1-1, with D unclear. Germline CDR1 reads ENHRY; CDR2 reads SYGVKD. Between the trimmed V and J ends, which lost 8 bases and 1 base, there was a span of 11 bases. This CDR3 region has 13 residues. Here the CDR3 reads CAIVERPNTEAFF. The CDR3 DNA follows: TGTGCCATCGTAGAACGGCCGAACACTGAAGCTTTCTTT.

This sequence joins TRBV12-3 or TRBV12-4 and TRBJ2-2; D could derive from TRBD1 or TRBD2 (5 bases each). This CDR3 is built from 13 residues. V lost 5 bases to trimming and J lost 4 bases, with 8 bases between them. The CDR3 here is CASSPGLTGELFF. The CDR3 bases are TGTGCCAGCAGTCCGGGGCTCACCGGGGAGCTGTTTTTT.

This chain joins TRBV27 and TRBJ1-5; D gene uncertain. V lost 2 bases to trimming and J lost 9 bases, with 17 bases between them. The CDR3 covers 15 residues. Germline CDR1 and CDR2: MNHEY and SMNVEV (reference sequence). CDR3 sequence reads: CASSLGVSSLTPQHF. For the CDR3, the DNA is TGTGCCAGCAGTTTAGGAGTCAGCTCCCTGACGCCCCAGCATTTT.

This chain joins TRBV10-3 and TRBJ2-2, with a possible D match to TRBD2 (6 bases). Trimming took off 6 bases at V and 6 bases at J, with 20 bases between the two ends. CDR1 is ENHRY, CDR2 SYGVKD, per germline. The CDR3 covers 16 residues. The CDR3 loop is CAISSDHRGDPGELFF. The CDR3 nucleotides are TGTGCCATCAGCAGCGACCACCGCGGGGATCCCGGGGAGCTGTTTTTT.

This sequence joins TRBV7-2 and TRBJ2-5; D unresolved. Germline assignment: CDR1 SGHTA and CDR2 FQGNSA. The CDR3 loop spans 14 amino acids. V gave up 3 bases and J gave up 2 bases, with 10 bases separating them. DNA of the CDR3: TGTGCCAGCAGCTTCCCTCGCCCTCAAGAGACCCAGTACTTC. This codes for CASSFPRPQETQYF.

This clone appeared once. V gene TRBV5-1 combines with J gene TRBJ2-5; either TRBD1 or TRBD2 may fit D (5 bases each). This CDR3 comprises 14 residues. V shed 1 base and J shed 4 bases, with 11 bases lying between them. Germline CDR1 and CDR2: SGHRS and YFSETQ. The CDR3 region has the DNA TGCGCCAGCAGCTTGCGGGGCCAAGGAGAGACCCAGTACTTC. Protein: CASSLRGQGETQYF.

V usage is TRBV7-6 and J usage is TRBJ2-7; D may be TRBD2 (6 bases). Per the germline V gene, CDR1 is SGHVS and CDR2 is FNYEAQ. V gave up 0 bases and J gave up 3 bases, with 12 bases separating them. This CDR3 region has 15 residues. CDR3 sequence reads: CASSLATGSRYEQYF. Written as DNA, the CDR3 is TGTGCCAGCAGCTTAGCGACCGGGAGTCGCTACGAGCAGTACTTC.

This clone appeared once. The CDR3 loop reads CASSPPLGRADYEQFF. The DNA of the CDR3 is TGTGCCAGCAGCCCCCCCCTTGGGAGGGCCGACTATGAGCAGTTCTTC. V gene TRBV7-8 combines with J gene TRBJ2-1, with 7 positions matching TRBD2. The CDR3 runs to 16 residues. V dropped 5 bases and J dropped 8; count of bases not matched to a gene: 15. Germline assignment: CDR1 SGHVS and CDR2 FQNEAQ.

The CDR3 loop is CASSPDPGTSGIGEQFF. CDR3 DNA: TGTGCCAGCAGCCCCGACCCCGGGACTAGCGGGATCGGTGAGCAGTTCTTC. The rearrangement uses TRBV9 and TRBJ2-1, with TRBD2 matching over 13 bases. The CDR3 has 17 amino acids. V shed 4 bases and J 9 bases; nucleotides not matched to a gene: 13. Per the germline V gene, CDR1 is SGDLS and CDR2 is YYNGEE.

This chain connects TRBV5-1 to TRBJ2-1, with D perhaps given as TRBD1 or TRBD2 (5 bases each). This CDR3 contains 16 residues. Trimming shortened V by 4 bases and J by 0 bases, and 14 bases separated the two germline ends. Germline V gene data show CDR1 as SGHRS and CDR2 as YFSETQ. This CDR3 is CASSPRDPASYNEQFF. The DNA of the CDR3 is TGCGCCAGCAGCCCCAGGGACCCTGCCTCCTACAATGAGCAGTTCTTC.

V and J are TRBV15 and TRBJ2-6; D might be TRBD2 (7 bases). With 4 bases removed from V and 0 bases from J, the gap between germline ends came to 25 bases. The length of the CDR3 is 21 residues. Per germline, CDR1 LNHNV and CDR2 YYDKDF (reference sequence). As DNA, the CDR3 is TGTGCCACCAGCAATCCCAGGGCACGGGGGGCCTCCGGCTCTGGGGCCAACGTCCTGACTTTC. Its translation is CATSNPRARGASGSGANVLTF.

V is TRBV3-1 (or the pseudogene TRBV3-2) and J is TRBJ2-2, with no clear D. V was clipped by 1 base and J by 6 bases, with 3 bases between them. This CDR3 region has 12 residues. In germline, CDR1 is LGHDT, CDR2 YNNKEL (reference sequence). In DNA form, the CDR3 reads TGTGCCAGCAGCCAAGGGGCCGGGGAGCTGTTTTTT. Protein product: CASSQGAGELFF.

The gene calls are TRBV7-6 and TRBJ2-7; D is perhaps TRBD1 or TRBD2 (6 bases each). V was pared by 5 bases and J by 6 bases, with 17 bases between. The CDR3 totals 14 residues. Germline CDR1 is SGHVS and CDR2 is FNYEAQ. CDR3 protein: CASSLLEGEIEQYF. The CDR3 nucleotides read TGTGCCAGCAGCCTCCTGGAGGGGGAGATCGAGCAGTACTTC.